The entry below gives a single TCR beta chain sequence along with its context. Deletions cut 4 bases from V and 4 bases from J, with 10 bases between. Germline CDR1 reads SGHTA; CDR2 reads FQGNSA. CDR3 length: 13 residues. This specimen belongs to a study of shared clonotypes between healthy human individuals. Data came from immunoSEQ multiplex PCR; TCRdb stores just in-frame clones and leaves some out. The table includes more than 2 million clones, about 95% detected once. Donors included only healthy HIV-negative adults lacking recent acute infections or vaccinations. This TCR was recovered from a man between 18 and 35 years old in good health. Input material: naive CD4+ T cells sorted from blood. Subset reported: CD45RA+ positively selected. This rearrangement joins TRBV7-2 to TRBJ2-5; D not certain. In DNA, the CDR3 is TGTGCCAGCAGCTACTCTTTTCCAGAGACCCAGTACTTC. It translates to CASSYSFPETQYF. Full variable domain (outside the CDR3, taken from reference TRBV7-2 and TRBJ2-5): GAGVSQSPSNKVTEKGKDVELRCDPISGHTALYWYRQSLGQGLEFLIYFQGNSAPDKSGLPSDRFSAERTGGSVSTLTIQRTQQEDSAVYLCASSYSFPETQYFGPGTRLLVL.